This T cell receptor (beta chain) was identified in a study of OX40 agonist ivuxolimab in advanced cancers. Overall study: Head and neck, renal cell, melanoma or hepatocellular carcinoma were the cancers that dose-escalation patients had. Study results and limitations: At 0.1 to 3.0 mg/kg and by week 6, clonal expansion occurred in CD4+ and CD8+ blood T cells.

Of note for this clone: Its target is unknown.

Germline V gene lookup returns CDR1 SNHLY and CDR2 FYNNEI. V dropped 6 bases and J dropped 2 bases, with 16 bases sitting between them. The CDR3 totals 16 residues. Data came from immunoSEQ multiplex PCR; TCRdb stores just in-frame clones and leaves some out. The repertoire holds tens of thousands of clones, with 79% as singletons. This sequence was found in an adult with an advanced solid tumor such as melanoma, head and neck, liver or kidney cancer. The V call is TRBV2, the J call TRBJ2-2; D ambiguous. The sample was CD4+ or CD8+ T cells sorted from blood, taken in a trial of the OX40 agonist ivuxolimab. CDR3 loop: CASRPQAVSNTGELFF. CDR3 sequence (DNA): TGTGCCAGCAGACCCCAGGCGGTGAGCAACACCGGGGAGCTGTTTTTT.